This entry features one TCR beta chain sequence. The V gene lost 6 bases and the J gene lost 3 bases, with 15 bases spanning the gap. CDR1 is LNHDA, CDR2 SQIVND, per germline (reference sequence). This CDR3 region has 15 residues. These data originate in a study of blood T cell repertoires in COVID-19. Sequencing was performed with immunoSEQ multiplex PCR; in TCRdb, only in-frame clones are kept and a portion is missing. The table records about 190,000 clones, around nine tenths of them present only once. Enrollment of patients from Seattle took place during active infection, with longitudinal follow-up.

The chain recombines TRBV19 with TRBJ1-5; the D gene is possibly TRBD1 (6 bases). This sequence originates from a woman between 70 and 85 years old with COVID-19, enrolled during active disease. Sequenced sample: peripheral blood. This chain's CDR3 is CASSPGQLLNQPQHF. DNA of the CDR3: TGTGCCAGTAGCCCCGGACAGTTACTCAATCAGCCCCAGCATTTT.